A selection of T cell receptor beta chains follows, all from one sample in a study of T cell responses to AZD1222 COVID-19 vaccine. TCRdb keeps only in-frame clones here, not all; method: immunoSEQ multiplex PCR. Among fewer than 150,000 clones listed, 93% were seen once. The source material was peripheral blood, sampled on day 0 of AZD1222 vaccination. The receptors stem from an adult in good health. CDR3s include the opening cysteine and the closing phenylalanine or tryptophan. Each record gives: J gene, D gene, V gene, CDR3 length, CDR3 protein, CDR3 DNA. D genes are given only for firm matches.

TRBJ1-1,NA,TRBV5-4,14,CASSLPPQDTEAFF,TGTGCCAGCAGCTTACCGCCGCAGGACACTGAAGCTTTCTTT
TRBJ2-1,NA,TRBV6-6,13,CASSWGQNNEQFF,TGTGCCAGCAGTTGGGGACAAAACAATGAGCAGTTCTTC
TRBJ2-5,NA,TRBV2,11,CASRLQETQYF,TGTGCCAGCCGACTGCAAGAGACCCAGTACTTC
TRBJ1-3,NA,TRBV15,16,CATSRVFPGSGNTIYF,TGTGCCACCAGCAGAGTATTCCCCGGATCTGGAAACACCATATATTTT
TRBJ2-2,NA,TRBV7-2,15,CASSLLGGAPGELFF,TGTGCCAGCAGCTTATTGGGGGGGGCCCCCGGGGAGCTGTTTTTT
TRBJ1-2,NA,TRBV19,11,CASSMGQRLTF,TGTGCCAGTAGTATGGGACAAAGACTTACCTTC
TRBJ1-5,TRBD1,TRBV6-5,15,CASILGQGIDQPQHF,TGTGCCAGCATCTTGGGACAGGGGATAGATCAGCCCCAGCATTTT
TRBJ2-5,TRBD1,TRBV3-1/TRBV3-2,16,CASSLPLGTGRETQYF,TGTGCCAGCAGCCTCCCGCTTGGGACAGGGAGAGAGACCCAGTACTTC
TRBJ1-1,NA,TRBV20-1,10,CSAMDTEAFF,TGCAGTGCTATGGACACTGAAGCTTTCTTT
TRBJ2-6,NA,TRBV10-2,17,CASSEQGRHAGANVLTF,TGCGCCAGCAGTGAGCAGGGTCGTCATGCTGGGGCCAACGTCCTGACTTTC
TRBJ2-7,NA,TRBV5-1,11,CASSTAYEQYF,TGCGCCAGCAGCACCGCCTACGAGCAGTACTTC
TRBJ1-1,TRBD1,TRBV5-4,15,CASSPAPPTGKGAFF,TGTGCCAGCAGCCCGGCCCCCCCGACAGGGAAAGGCGCTTTCTTT
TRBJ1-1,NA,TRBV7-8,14,CASRERGRVTEAFF,TGTGCCAGCAGAGAAAGGGGTCGAGTAACTGAAGCTTTCTTT
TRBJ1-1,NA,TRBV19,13,CASREQGDTEAFF,TGTGCCAGTAGAGAACAGGGAGACACTGAAGCTTTCTTT
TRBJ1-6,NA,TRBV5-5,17,CASSLLGERSYNSPLHF,TGTGCCAGCAGCTTGCTGGGAGAGAGGTCTTACAATTCACCCCTCCACTTT
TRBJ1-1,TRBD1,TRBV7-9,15,CASSLSDRGPTEAFF,TGTGCCAGCAGCTTATCAGACAGGGGGCCCACTGAAGCTTTCTTT
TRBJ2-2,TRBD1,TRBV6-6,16,CASSYQGQGGVRELFF,TGTGCCAGCAGTTACCAGGGACAGGGGGGAGTGAGGGAGCTGTTTTTT
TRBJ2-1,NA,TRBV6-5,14,CASSYDRFYNEQFF,TGTGCCAGCAGTTACGACAGATTTTACAATGAGCAGTTCTTC
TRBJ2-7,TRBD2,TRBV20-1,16,CSASWRSGGHSYEQYF,TGCAGTGCTAGTTGGCGTAGCGGGGGCCACTCCTACGAGCAGTACTTC
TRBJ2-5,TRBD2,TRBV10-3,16,CAISEASGGAMETQYF,TGTGCCATCAGTGAGGCCAGCGGGGGGGCCATGGAGACCCAGTACTTC
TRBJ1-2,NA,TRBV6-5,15,CASSYSGNGVYGYTF,TGTGCCAGCAGTTACTCGGGTAATGGCGTCTATGGCTACACCTTC
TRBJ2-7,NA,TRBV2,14,CASSGSGGSYEQYF,TGTGCCAGCAGTGGGTCAGGGGGGTCCTACGAGCAGTACTTC
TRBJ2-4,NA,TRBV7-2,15,CASSLQWEAKNIQYF,TGTGCCAGCAGCTTACAGTGGGAGGCCAAAAACATTCAGTACTTC
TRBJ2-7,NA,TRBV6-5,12,CASSSEGYEQYF,TGTGCCAGCAGTTCTGAAGGATACGAGCAGTACTTC
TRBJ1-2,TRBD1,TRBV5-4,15,CASSLRTGGIYGYTF,TGTGCCAGCAGCTTGAGGACAGGGGGTATCTATGGCTACACCTTC